The entry below gives a single T cell receptor beta chain sequence along with its context. Its antigen remains unidentified. There are no base qualities to consult, and no much larger clone falls within one base. These data belong to a study of cytomegalovirus exposure and HLA in healthy donors (dated by TCRdb to about 2017). For the wider study: In an earlier analysis of some 550 of the donors, less than 350 Gb of sequence data and just under 120 million unique TCR beta sequences from about 179 million T cells were reported. About 300 gigabases of sequencing data and 78 million or so unique TCR sequences were included in an early release covering roughly 600 HLA-typed donors. Of the 300 to 500 genotyped donors, 80% to 90% were placed in the genetic ancestry cluster associated with self-reported Caucasian donors. The study aimed to test whether cataloging public T cell receptors could reveal signatures of past pathogen exposure. Using immunosequencing, the study profiled T cell repertoires from fewer than 850 subjects and related those repertoires to cytomegalovirus serostatus. Besides the first cohort of 666 subjects, a separate validation cohort made up of around 120 different subjects was used. The study combined high-throughput TCR immunosequencing, statistical association of individual TCRs with disease status, and machine learning to predict cytomegalovirus infection status. In a later analysis, previously published TCR beta repertoires from more than 500 donors were re-analyzed and high-resolution HLA genotyping was added so that TCR occurrence patterns could be studied. The later analysis used no new phenotypic data to find candidate immune exposures, relying instead on TCR beta sequences and their occurrence across donors. An earlier analysis of fewer than 700 of the donors applied high-throughput TCR beta sequencing to assess whether each TCR beta V gene segment acted as functional or pseudogenic. Alongside the repertoire data, information on donor age, sex, ethnicity and CMV serostatus was compiled. In a later genetic analysis, genome-wide SNP genotypes for about three fifths of the roughly 670 donors were used, and that subset was treated as a discovery cohort. All discovery cohort repertoires had been generated on a single sequencing platform. HLA typing covered class I and class II loci at four-digit resolution. Typing coverage differed by locus: A, B, C, DRB1 and DQB1 were typed in about 620-630 donors, DQA1 in about 550, DPA1 in around 600, and DPB1 in 450 to 490. Roughly 5 DR-DQ haplotypes were treated as single units for association and clustering because of strong linkage in the cohort. Across approximately 420 genotyped donors of the cohort, an average of about 240,000 unique TCR beta nucleotide sequences per donor were sequenced, and roughly 17% of those sequences were non-productive. What the research found in general, with its limitations: The study listed over 150 TCR beta chains as associated with cytomegalovirus. In a later analysis, some 18,000 TCR beta sequences were associated with specific HLA alleles at a false discovery rate of 0.05. A group of highly shared sequence variants was considered likely to be a technical artifact of the sequencing pipeline. When HLA alleles, especially DR and DQ, strongly co-occurred, TCR associations were difficult to assign to individual alleles. Because counts were too low, approximately 15 rarely observed V segments, including chromosome 9 orphons, were excluded from the earlier analysis of several hundred of the donors. A further reported finding was that TCR beta sequences accurately predicted the HLA-A and HLA-B alleles for most subjects in the first cohort. It was suggested by the authors that the approach could potentially be generalized to other disease states and immunological phenotypes. While some public TCRs were present in many individuals, most TCR sequences turned up only very rarely across donors. In this cohort, only TCR beta chains were sequenced, and detectable features were limited by the absence of alpha or paired-chain data. Several of the top co-occurrence clusters appeared to be linked to parvovirus B19, influenza, CMV and Epstein-Barr virus, according to a later analysis. Cytomegalovirus status was reported to be diagnosed by the classifier with high specificity and sensitivity in both the original and validation cohorts. According to a later genetic analysis, donors in an Asian-associated ancestry cluster had fewer N-insertions in productive TCRs than the approximately 650-donor mean. Presence/absence analyses assumed roughly uniform sequencing depth across donors, an assumption that may not hold. Compared with equally common non-associated chains, HLA-associated TCR beta chains in a later analysis were more clonally expanded and had lower generation probabilities. An earlier analysis of 587 of the donors showed that most TCR beta V segments appeared in productive rearrangements either about 87% or about 30% of the time, which broadly matched IMGT annotations. CMV serostatus was the only immune exposure information available for the cohort. In a later analysis, TCR association rates were found to vary across HLA loci, with the most associated TCRs seen for DRB1 alleles and the fewest for HLA-C alleles. In a later genetic analysis, a missense DCLRE1C variant was associated with V-gene and J-gene trimming of TCR beta chains, and the association was replicated in an independent cohort. A later analysis found that most CMV-associated TCR beta chains appeared HLA-restricted, with HLA associations seemingly driven largely by CMV exposure. Because HLA typing was missing for some donors at each locus, association tests included only the typed subset. Linkage disequilibrium might explain the correlated functional status among segregating V segments, but an unknown experimental factor could not be ruled out. A few of the identified cytomegalovirus-associated TCR beta chains were confirmed in vitro to be specific for cytomegalovirus antigens.

In total, over 600 healthy bone marrow donors made up the cohort. At the time of sampling, all cohort members were nominally healthy, though unrecorded immune exposures were likely present. The donor tested CMV seronegative and was one of the 352 seronegative cohort members. Each donor provided a peripheral blood sample, and peripheral blood mononuclear cells were used for TCR beta sequencing. The Qiagen DNeasy Blood Extraction Kit was used to extract genomic DNA from the blood cell samples. Library preparation used the immunoSEQ multiplex PCR assay. The multiplex PCR relied on a mix of 60 forward primers for TCR Vbeta segments and 13 reverse primers for TCR Jbeta segments. The CDR3 region of rearranged TCR beta genes was amplified from genomic DNA by a multiplex PCR assay. The Illumina HiSeq System was used to sequence the amplified TCR beta libraries as 87-base-pair reads. Per the authors' processing: A later analysis tallied around 87 million unique TCR beta chains across the 610 or so repertoires, and approximately 12 million of those chains were shared by two or more donors. To remove PCR and sequencing errors, raw reads were error-corrected and collapsed into unique sequences using a nearest-neighbor algorithm that merged closely related sequences. V, D and J gene segments were assigned by aligning CDR3 sequences to IMGT reference sequences. For a sequence to be retained, at least a six-nucleotide match to both a V gene segment and a J gene segment was required. Rearrangements were called productive when the CDR3 lacked stop codons and stayed in frame with V and J; all others were non-productive. CDR3 was defined according to IMGT convention as the region running from the second conserved V-encoded cysteine to the conserved J-encoded phenylalanine. In an earlier analysis of more than 550 of the donors, sequences lacking an unambiguous match to a single V gene segment were excluded. An earlier analysis of about 590 of the donors classified V segments as functional when productive rearrangements were above 56.7% and as segregating when the standard deviation between donors was above 5%. A statistical classification framework was developed to diagnose cytomegalovirus status using the catalog of TCR beta chain sequences. V and J gene assignment, in a later analysis, came from comparing TCR nucleotide sequences with IMGT/GENE-DB human TR gene sequences. Using the TCRdist pipeline, a later analysis assigned CDR3 sequences along with most-parsimonious VDJ recombination scenarios. A later analysis defined each TCR beta chain by its CDR3 amino acid sequence plus V-gene family, and excluded reads lacking a unique V-gene family. To address suspected cross-contamination and a sequencing artifact, a later analysis removed around 600 highly shared, low-generation-probability nucleotide sequences. In a later analysis, a clonal expansion index was calculated for each public chain from normalized within-repertoire ranks of inferred template counts. Generation probabilities in a later analysis came from a VDJ recombination model fitted to out-of-frame rearrangements, and those results were checked against IGoR. In a later analysis, TCR-TCR, TCR-HLA and TCR-CMV co-occurrence was scored with hypergeometric tests, and a repertoire-size bias correction was applied to TCR pairs. In a later analysis, false discovery rates were estimated by permuting HLA or CMV assignments 20 times. In a later analysis, co-occurring TCRs were grouped using DBSCAN, with TCRdist sequence similarity added in when clustering inside HLA-allele-positive subsets. Co-occurrence clustering excluded repertoires with fewer than 30,000 or more than 120,000 public chains, plus five with anomalous nucleotide sharing. TCRdb limited this immuneACCESS table to in-frame rearrangements with V and J called. A share of clones is missing; checked studies link under half to unresolved V genes, and the rest is unexplained. V and J calls and clone size are given by that table; D and trimming were obtained from the DNA. Within this sample are 80,000 to 100,000 clones, with roughly 70% of them counted one time only. The top ten clones comprise roughly 2.5% of the sample.

This TCR was sampled from a man between 50 and 59 years old in good health and CMV-seronegative. The sequenced sample was PBMCs.

The base sequence is TGTGCCATCAGTGAGGCAGGGGGAAATTCCTACGAGCAGTACTTC. Translated, it gives CAISEAGGNSYEQYF. The chain was built from TRBV10-3 and TRBJ2-7, with 7 bases in between that match TRBD1. The CDR3, cysteine through phenylalanine, is 15 amino acids long. Only the CDR3 DNA is retained, 45 bases long and in frame from the first base. V lost 2 bases and J lost 1 base, and the count of bases not matched to a germline gene is 5. CDR1 ENHRY and CDR2 SYGVKD were looked up in the germline V gene.